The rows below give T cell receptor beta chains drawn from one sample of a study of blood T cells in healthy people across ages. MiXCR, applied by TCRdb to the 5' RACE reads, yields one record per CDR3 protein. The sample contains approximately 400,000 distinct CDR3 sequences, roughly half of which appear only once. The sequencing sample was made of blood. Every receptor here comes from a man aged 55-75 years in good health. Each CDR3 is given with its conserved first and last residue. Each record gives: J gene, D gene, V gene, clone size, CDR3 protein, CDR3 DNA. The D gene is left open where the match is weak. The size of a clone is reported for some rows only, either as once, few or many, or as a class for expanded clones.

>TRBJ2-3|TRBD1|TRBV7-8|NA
CASSPGTGSLTQYF
TGTGCCAGCAGCCCCGGGACAGGGTCTCTCACGCAGTATTTT
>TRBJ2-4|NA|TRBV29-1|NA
CSVEDRVKNIQYF
TGCAGCGTTGAAGATAGAGTGAAAAACATTCAGTACTTC
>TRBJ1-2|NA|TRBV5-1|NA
CASSLATVNYGYTF
TGCGCCAGCAGCCTTGCGACGGTCAACTATGGCTACACCTTC
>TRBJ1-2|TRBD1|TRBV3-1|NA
CASSPTPTGAYGYTF
TGTGCCAGCAGCCCTACCCCGACAGGGGCCTATGGCTACACCTTC
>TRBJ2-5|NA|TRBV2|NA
CASSEAASQETQYF
TGTGCCAGCAGTGAAGCTGCCTCCCAAGAGACCCAGTACTTC
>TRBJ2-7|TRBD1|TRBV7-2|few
CASSTGDRGRSEQYF
TGTGCCAGCAGCACCGGGGACAGGGGGCGTTCCGAGCAGTACTTC
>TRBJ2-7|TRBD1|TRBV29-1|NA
CSVEGDRGLSEQYF
TGCAGCGTTGAAGGTGACAGGGGGCTCTCCGAGCAGTACTTC
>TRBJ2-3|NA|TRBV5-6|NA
CASSPNLGGRSDTQYF
TGTGCCAGCAGCCCGAATCTAGGTGGGAGGTCAGATACGCAGTATTTT
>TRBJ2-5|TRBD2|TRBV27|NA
CASSTTSGQETQYF
TGTGCCAGCAGTACAACTAGCGGCCAAGAGACCCAGTACTTC
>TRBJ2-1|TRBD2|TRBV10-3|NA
CAISLTSGAQSSYNEQFF
TGTGCCATCAGCCTGACTAGCGGGGCCCAGAGCTCCTACAATGAGCAGTTCTTC
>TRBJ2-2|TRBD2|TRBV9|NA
CASSVATGGRKAGELFF
TGTGCCAGCAGCGTAGCTACGGGGGGGAGAAAGGCCGGGGAGCTGTTTTTT
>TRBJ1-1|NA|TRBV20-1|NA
CSCSPTYRETEAFF
TGCAGTTGTTCCCCAACTTACAGGGAAACTGAAGCTTTCTTT
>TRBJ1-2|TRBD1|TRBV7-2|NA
CASSSGTGGTVNYGYTF
TGTGCCAGCAGCTCCGGGACAGGGGGCACCGTTAACTATGGCTACACCTTC
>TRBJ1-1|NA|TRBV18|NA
CASSPAQRSNTEAFF
TGTGCCAGCTCACCAGCCCAGAGATCGAACACTGAAGCTTTCTTT
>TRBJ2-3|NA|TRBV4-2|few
CASSQAFGTADTQYF
TGTGCCAGCAGCCAAGCCTTTGGGACCGCGGATACGCAGTATTTT
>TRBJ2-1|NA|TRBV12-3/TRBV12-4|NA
CASSPVKGSYNEQFF
TGTGCCAGCAGCCCTGTCAAGGGTTCCTACAATGAGCAGTTCTTC
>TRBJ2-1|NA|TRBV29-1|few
CSVRPNNEQFF
TGCAGCGTGAGACCTAACAATGAGCAGTTCTTC
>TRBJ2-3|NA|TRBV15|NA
CATSTSRSTDTQYF
TGTGCCACCAGCACTAGCAGAAGCACAGATACGCAGTATTTT
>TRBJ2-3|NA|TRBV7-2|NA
CASSLLALMVDTQYF
TGTGCCAGCAGCTTACTAGCTCTAATGGTGGATACGCAGTATTTT
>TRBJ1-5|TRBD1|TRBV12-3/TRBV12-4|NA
CASSRTGESQPQHF
TGTGCCAGCAGCCGGACAGGGGAAAGTCAGCCCCAGCATTTT
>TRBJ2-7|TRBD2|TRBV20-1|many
CSASGGTTSYEQYF
TGCAGTGCTAGTGGGGGGACTACCTCCTACGAGCAGTACTTC
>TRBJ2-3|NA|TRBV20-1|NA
CSAPRRYGEPTDTQYF
TGCAGTGCCCCCCGGAGGTACGGGGAGCCCACAGATACGCAGTATTTT
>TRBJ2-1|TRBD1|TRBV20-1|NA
CSASRAGGMNEQFF
TGCAGTGCCAGCCGGGCAGGGGGAATGAACGAGCAGTTCTTC
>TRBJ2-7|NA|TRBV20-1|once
CSARRGAACEQYF
TGCAGTGCTCGCCGGGGCGCCGCCTGCGAGCAGTACTTC
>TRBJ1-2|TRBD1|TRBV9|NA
CASSVRDRGVYGYTF
TGTGCCAGCAGCGTCCGGGACAGGGGGGTTTATGGCTACACTTTC
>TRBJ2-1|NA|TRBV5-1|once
CASSLVGSDEQFF
TGCGCCAGCAGCTTGGTTGGGTCCGATGAGCAGTTCTTC
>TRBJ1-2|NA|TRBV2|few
CASTSQGIYGYTF
TGTGCCAGCACTTCACAGGGAATCTATGGCTACACCTTC
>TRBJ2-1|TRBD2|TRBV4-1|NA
CTSSQEGETSGSNEQFF
TGCACCAGCAGCCAAGAGGGAGAGACTAGCGGGAGTAATGAGCAGTTCTTC
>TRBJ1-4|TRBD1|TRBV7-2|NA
CASSLARTGEKLFF
TGTGCCAGCAGCTTAGCCCGGACAGGGGAAAAACTGTTTTTT
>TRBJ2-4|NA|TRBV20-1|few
CSAGPKNIQYF
TGCAGTGCTGGACCCAAAAACATTCAGTACTTC
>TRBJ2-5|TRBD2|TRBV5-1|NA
CASSPRTSGHSQETQYF
TGCGCCAGCAGCCCCCGGACTAGCGGACATTCCCAAGAGACCCAGTACTTC
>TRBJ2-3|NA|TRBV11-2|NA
CASSHASTDTQYF
TGTGCCAGCAGCCACGCAAGCACAGATACGCAGTATTTT
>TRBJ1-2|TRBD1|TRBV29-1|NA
CSVGTGANYGYTF
TGCAGCGTCGGCACAGGGGCGAACTATGGCTACACCTTC
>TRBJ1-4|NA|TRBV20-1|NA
CSARPDVDEKLFF
TGCAGTGCTAGACCGGACGTGGATGAAAAACTGTTTTTT
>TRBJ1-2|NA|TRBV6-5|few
CASSSSGGYTF
TGTGCCAGCAGTTCTTCCGGGGGCTACACCTTC
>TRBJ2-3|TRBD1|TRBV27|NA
CASSGEGQGGDTQYF
TGTGCCAGCAGTGGGGAGGGACAGGGAGGGGATACGCAGTATTTT
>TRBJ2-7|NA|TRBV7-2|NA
CASSPDSSHNEQYF
TGTGCCAGCAGCCCGGACAGTTCCCACAATGAGCAGTACTTC
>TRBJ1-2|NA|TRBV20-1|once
CSARAQGYSGYTF
TGCAGTGCTAGGGCTCAGGGTTACTCTGGCTACACCTTC